This T cell receptor beta chain is from a study of cytomegalovirus exposure and HLA in healthy donors listed by TCRdb under 2017. Context from the whole study: A later analysis indicated that the roughly 120 validation repertoires were generated on the platform also employed for the roughly 720 repertoires of the first cohort. The aim of the study was to test whether cataloging public T cell receptors could identify signatures of past pathogen exposure. The study combined high-throughput TCR immunosequencing, statistical association of individual TCRs with disease status, and machine learning to predict cytomegalovirus infection status. Along with the roughly 610-subject first cohort, a separate validation cohort of 120 different subjects was used.

The donors were included in the validation cohort of approximately 130 subjects, a group kept apart from the roughly 670-subject first cohort. Preparation of the library involved the immunoSEQ multiplex PCR assay. Per the original workflow: A statistical classification framework was built to diagnose cytomegalovirus status from the catalog of TCR beta chain sequences. Here the immuneACCESS table is served through TCRdb, limited to in-frame sequences with V and J called. Missing clones are a known gap in these copies; in checked studies unresolved V genes cover under half, and the rest lacks a known reason. The D gene and trimming were derived from the DNA, and the V and J assignments and clone size from that table. In this sample the table shows some 140,000 clones, approximately 89% of which occur a single time. The ten largest clones capture approximately 9.2% of the sample. Here is what the overall study found, with its caveats: Most TCR sequences were seen in very few donors, while some public TCRs were found in many individuals. In the study, around 160 TCR beta chains were listed as associated with cytomegalovirus. Three of the identified cytomegalovirus-associated TCR beta chains were confirmed in vitro to be specific for cytomegalovirus antigens. The authors suggested that the approach could potentially be generalized to other disease states and immunological phenotypes. The classifier was reported to diagnose cytomegalovirus status with high specificity and sensitivity in both the original and validation cohorts. All 130 or so repertoires were used to score co-occurrence in the validation cohort in a later analysis, because that analysis had no HLA typing for the cohort. A later analysis found that TCRs clustered in the first cohort also tended to co-occur in the roughly 120 validation repertoires, with 90% to 95% of cluster scores above 0.

On this clone: The specificity of this receptor is unknown. In this CDR3 the conserved last residue, phenylalanine or tryptophan, is missing, so a read error is likely. The DNA is left out, because the CDR3 cannot be placed on it with certainty; the CDR3 is given as TCRdb lists it.

Based on the germline V gene, the CDR1 and CDR2 sequences are MRHNA and SNTAGT. Inclusive of both ends, the CDR3 amounts to 12 amino acids. The TCR was taken from a young woman in good health and CMV-seropositive. The chain employs TRBV6-4 and TRBJ1-1; the D call of TRBD1 is as the table states it, not checked on the DNA. Sample: PBMCs. The CDR3 here reads CASSATLYCRGP.